A selection of T cell receptor beta chains follows, all from one sample in a study of blood T cells in healthy people across ages. TCRdb recomputed calls from the 5' RACE reads with MiXCR, one row per CDR3 protein. Of fewer than 2 million distinct CDR3 sequences in the sample, roughly two fifths are singletons; the top ten hold under 30%. Sequenced material: blood. The receptors stem from a human donor in good health. The CDR3 runs from the conserved cysteine through the conserved F or W. A D gene is named only where the DNA matches it firmly. The size entry is marked missing in some rows and otherwise reads once, few, many or a size class.

D: .; size: .; J: TRBJ2-7; V: TRBV20-1; DNA: TGCAGTGCGCCTGACAGTAGGGGAAGCTACGAGCAGTACTTC; CDR3: CSAPDSRGSYEQYF
D: .; size: .; J: TRBJ2-1; V: TRBV20-1; DNA: TGCAGTGCTAGATCCAACTACCCCTCCTACAATGAGCAGTTCTTC; CDR3: CSARSNYPSYNEQFF
D: .; size: .; J: TRBJ2-5; V: TRBV27; DNA: TGTGCCAGCAGTTTCGCGGCCTGGGGGGCCGGGCAAGAGACCCAGTACTTC; CDR3: CASSFAAWGAGQETQYF
D: .; size: many; J: TRBJ2-1; V: TRBV7-2; DNA: TGTGCCAGCAGCTCCTACGGGACTTACAATGAGCAGTTCTTC; CDR3: CASSSYGTYNEQFF
D: .; size: few; J: TRBJ1-4; V: TRBV4-1; DNA: TGCGCCAGCGGAGTCCTCGGACTTTCTAATGAAAAACTGTTTTTT; CDR3: CASGVLGLSNEKLFF
D: .; size: many; J: TRBJ1-4; V: TRBV29-1; DNA: TGCAGCGTTGAGGTTAATGAAAAACTGTTTTTT; CDR3: CSVEVNEKLFF
D: .; size: .; J: TRBJ1-2; V: TRBV4-1; DNA: TGCGCCAGCAGCCAACCCAGGACAGTTTATGGCTACACCTTC; CDR3: CASSQPRTVYGYTF
D: .; size: .; J: TRBJ1-2; V: TRBV7-2; DNA: TGTGCCAGCACCGGTGGAGCTAACTATGGCTACACCTTC; CDR3: CASTGGANYGYTF
D: .; size: many; J: TRBJ2-3; V: TRBV10-3; DNA: TGTGCCATCAGTGACCCCGGACAGCTCACAGATACGCAGTATTTT; CDR3: CAISDPGQLTDTQYF
D: .; size: .; J: TRBJ2-6; V: TRBV12-3/TRBV12-4; DNA: TGTGCCAGCAGTCCTACGGGGGAAGGGGCCAACGTCCTGACTTTC; CDR3: CASSPTGEGANVLTF
D: TRBD2; size: .; J: TRBJ2-7; V: TRBV7-9; DNA: TGTGCCAGCAGCTTTGGCGGGGGTCAATACAAGCAGTACTTC; CDR3: CASSFGGGQYKQYF
D: .; size: .; J: TRBJ2-7; V: TRBV12-3/TRBV12-4; DNA: TGTGCCAGCAGCCGAAGAGGGACTCCAAACAATGAGCAGTACTTC; CDR3: CASSRRGTPNNEQYF
D: .; size: .; J: TRBJ1-2; V: TRBV30; DNA: TGTGCCTGGAGTGCCGGGGGAGGCTACACCTTC; CDR3: CAWSAGGGYTF
D: .; size: .; J: TRBJ2-3; V: TRBV10-3; DNA: TGTGCCATCAGTTGGACGACGGACACAGATACGCAGTATTTT; CDR3: CAISWTTDTDTQYF
D: TRBD1; size: .; J: TRBJ2-3; V: TRBV4-2; DNA: TGTGCCAGCAGCCAATTAGGGACAGGGGGATACACAGATACGCAGTATTTT; CDR3: CASSQLGTGGYTDTQYF
D: TRBD1; size: .; J: TRBJ2-7; V: TRBV7-9; DNA: TGTGCCAGCAGTAACGGACAGGGGGTTATAGGGTCCCCCTACGAGCAGTACTTC; CDR3: CASSNGQGVIGSPYEQYF
D: TRBD1; size: .; J: TRBJ1-5; V: TRBV7-2; DNA: TGTGCCAGCAGCTTAGTTGGGAGGACAGGGGGTCAGCCCCAGCATTTT; CDR3: CASSLVGRTGGQPQHF
D: .; size: few; J: TRBJ1-2; V: TRBV20-1; DNA: TGCAGTGCTAGACTTTGGGGTTCGGCCTATGGCTACACCTTC; CDR3: CSARLWGSAYGYTF
D: TRBD2; size: .; J: TRBJ2-1; V: TRBV20-1; DNA: TGCAGTGCTTGGTCTGGGCGGGGGGGTTACAATGAGCAGTTCTTC; CDR3: CSAWSGRGGYNEQFF
D: .; size: .; J: TRBJ2-2; V: TRBV11-3; DNA: TGTGCCAGCAGCCGGACAACTGGGGGCGGGGAGCTGTTTTTT; CDR3: CASSRTTGGGELFF
D: .; size: few; J: TRBJ1-4; V: TRBV7-9; DNA: TGTGCCAGCAGCAGAACAGAGGAAAAACTGTTTTTT; CDR3: CASSRTEEKLFF
D: TRBD1; size: .; J: TRBJ1-1; V: TRBV28; DNA: TGTGCCAGCAGTTTACTAGGGGGCAGGGCTGAAGCTTTCTTT; CDR3: CASSLLGGRAEAFF
D: .; size: .; J: TRBJ2-1; V: TRBV7-3; DNA: TGTGCCAGCAGCCCACAGTCAGGGGCAAGTGAGCAGTTCTTC; CDR3: CASSPQSGASEQFF
D: .; size: .; J: TRBJ2-5; V: TRBV29-1; DNA: TGCAGCGTTGAAGGGCAGGGTGAACGGACCCAGTACTTC; CDR3: CSVEGQGERTQYF
D: .; size: .; J: TRBJ1-5; V: TRBV7-8; DNA: TGTGCCAGCAGCCCCCGCGCCGGGCAGAATAGCAATCAGCCCCAGCATTTT; CDR3: CASSPRAGQNSNQPQHF
D: .; size: .; J: TRBJ1-2; V: TRBV20-1; DNA: TGCAGCGCCTGGGGGGCTAACTATGGCTACACCTTC; CDR3: CSAWGANYGYTF
D: .; size: few; J: TRBJ2-2; V: TRBV9; DNA: TGTGCCAGCAGCGTAGCGCAGGGTTCCGGGGAGCTGTTTTTT; CDR3: CASSVAQGSGELFF
D: TRBD1; size: many; J: TRBJ2-5; V: TRBV12-3/TRBV12-4; DNA: TGTGCCAGCAGTCTCTCGACAGGGTTTCAGACCCAGTACTTC; CDR3: CASSLSTGFQTQYF
D: TRBD2; size: few; J: TRBJ2-3; V: TRBV9; DNA: TGTGCCAGCAGTTCGGGGGGGTTGGTTCGAGATACGCAGTATTTT; CDR3: CASSSGGLVRDTQYF
D: .; size: .; J: TRBJ2-5; V: TRBV7-6; DNA: TGTGCCAGCAGCTTCGGACCCTTTCGGACCCAGTACTTC; CDR3: CASSFGPFRTQYF
D: TRBD1; size: .; J: TRBJ2-5; V: TRBV7-2; DNA: TGTGCCAGCAGCACAGGACCTACTACAGGGGTAGAGACCCAGTACTTC; CDR3: CASSTGPTTGVETQYF
D: TRBD1; size: .; J: TRBJ1-2; V: TRBV12-3/TRBV12-4; DNA: TGTGCCAGCAGTTTAGGGGACAGGGGTGACTATGGCTACACCTTC; CDR3: CASSLGDRGDYGYTF
D: TRBD1; size: once; J: TRBJ1-1; V: TRBV20-1; DNA: TGCAGTGCTAGAGATTGGGCTGGGACAGGGAGAACTGAAGCTTTCTTT; CDR3: CSARDWAGTGRTEAFF
D: .; size: .; J: TRBJ2-5; V: TRBV25-1; DNA: TGTGCCAGCAGTGAAGGGTTGCGACAGACGCAAGAGACCCAGTACTTC; CDR3: CASSEGLRQTQETQYF
D: TRBD2; size: .; J: TRBJ2-1; V: TRBV20-1; DNA: TGCAGTGCTAGAGATCGGGGGGGCCGAAATGAGCAGTTCTTC; CDR3: CSARDRGGRNEQFF
D: .; size: few; J: TRBJ1-2; V: TRBV7-2; DNA: TGTGCCAGCAGCTTAGCCGGCACGCGGGACTATGGCTACACCTTC; CDR3: CASSLAGTRDYGYTF
D: .; size: once; J: TRBJ2-5; V: TRBV25-1; DNA: TGTGCCAGCAGTGAATGGCAGGGGGGACAAGAGACCCAGTACTTC; CDR3: CASSEWQGGQETQYF
D: .; size: .; J: TRBJ2-7; V: TRBV13; DNA: TGTGCCAGCAACCTATGGGGGGGCAGGGTGAACGAGCAGTACTTC; CDR3: CASNLWGGRVNEQYF
D: TRBD2; size: .; J: TRBJ2-1; V: TRBV24-1; DNA: TGTGCCACCGAGGGACTAGTGGGATATGAGCAGTTCTTC; CDR3: CATEGLVGYEQFF
D: .; size: .; J: TRBJ1-2; V: TRBV7-9; DNA: TGTGCCCGCAGCCAGGGAGCCCCCCATGGCTACACCTTC; CDR3: CARSQGAPHGYTF
D: .; size: few; J: TRBJ1-5; V: TRBV6-1; DNA: TGTGCCAGCAGTCAACAGCAGCCCCAGGGGCCCCAGCATTTT; CDR3: CASSQQQPQGPQHF
D: TRBD1; size: .; J: TRBJ1-5; V: TRBV6-6; DNA: TGTGCCAGCAAGTTACAGGGGAGTAATCAGCCCCAGCATTTT; CDR3: CASKLQGSNQPQHF
D: .; size: once; J: TRBJ2-7; V: TRBV6-2/TRBV6-3; DNA: TGTGCCAGCAGTTACTCGACGGCTTTCCGCTACGAGCAGTACTTC; CDR3: CASSYSTAFRYEQYF
D: .; size: .; J: TRBJ2-1; V: TRBV7-2; DNA: TGTGCCAGCAGCTTAGTGGGTACGAACTACGATGAGCAGTGCTTC; CDR3: CASSLVGTNYDEQCF
D: .; size: .; J: TRBJ2-3; V: TRBV4-3; DNA: TGCGCCAGCAGCCAAGATACTAGCAACACAGATACGCAGTATTTT; CDR3: CASSQDTSNTDTQYF
D: .; size: .; J: TRBJ2-7; V: TRBV7-9; DNA: TGTGCCAGCAGCTCGGCGGTTTGGCCGACTTACGAGCAGTACTTC; CDR3: CASSSAVWPTYEQYF
D: TRBD2; size: .; J: TRBJ2-1; V: TRBV11-3; DNA: TGTGCCAACAGTTTGGGAAGGGAGGGAAGGGGCAATGAGCAGTTCTTC; CDR3: CANSLGREGRGNEQFF
D: .; size: .; J: TRBJ2-7; V: TRBV6-5; DNA: TGTGCCAGCAGTTACTCGGGGGCAGGAACGGCCTACGAGCAGTACTTC; CDR3: CASSYSGAGTAYEQYF
D: TRBD1; size: .; J: TRBJ2-2; V: TRBV29-1; DNA: TGCAGCGTTCTTTTGGGACAGCCCAACACCGGGGAGCTGTTTTTT; CDR3: CSVLLGQPNTGELFF
D: TRBD1; size: .; J: TRBJ2-7; V: TRBV7-9; DNA: TGTGCCAGCAGCCCACCGGGACAGGCCGAGCAGTACTTC; CDR3: CASSPPGQAEQYF
D: .; size: .; J: TRBJ2-1; V: TRBV5-4; DNA: TGTGCCGGCAGGGATGCCGGGACTCCCTCCTACAATGAGCAGTTCTTC; CDR3: CAGRDAGTPSYNEQFF
D: .; size: once; J: TRBJ2-1; V: TRBV6-8; DNA: TGTGCCAGCAGTTTTCTCTGGAGGGGGAATGAGCAGTTCTTC; CDR3: CASSFLWRGNEQFF
D: TRBD1; size: few; J: TRBJ2-2; V: TRBV3-1; DNA: TGTGCCAGCAGCCAGGGACAGGGTTTTATACTGGCTGGGGAGCTGTTTTTT; CDR3: CASSQGQGFILAGELFF
D: .; size: .; J: TRBJ2-7; V: TRBV3-1; DNA: TGTGCCAGCGCTACGGCAGGGCCAACCCTCTACGAGCAGTACTTC; CDR3: CASATAGPTLYEQYF
D: TRBD2; size: .; J: TRBJ2-7; V: TRBV7-9; DNA: TGTGCCAGCAGCCTACGGGTTTCTAGCGGGGGGACCTACGAGCAGTACTTC; CDR3: CASSLRVSSGGTYEQYF
D: TRBD1; size: few; J: TRBJ2-3; V: TRBV7-9; DNA: TGTGCCAGCAGCCGACGAGGGGGCACTAGCACAGATACGCAGTATTTT; CDR3: CASSRRGGTSTDTQYF
D: .; size: few; J: TRBJ1-1; V: TRBV29-1; DNA: TGCAGCGTTTTCCCGGATTTGAACACTGAAGCTTTCTTT; CDR3: CSVFPDLNTEAFF
D: .; size: .; J: TRBJ1-4; V: TRBV12-3/TRBV12-4; DNA: TGTGCCAGCACCTCGCGCGCCTCTAATGAAAAACTGTTTTTT; CDR3: CASTSRASNEKLFF
D: .; size: few; J: TRBJ2-5; V: TRBV9; DNA: TGTGCCAGCAGCGTAGATGGAGGAGGGAACAAAGAGACCCAGTACTTC; CDR3: CASSVDGGGNKETQYF